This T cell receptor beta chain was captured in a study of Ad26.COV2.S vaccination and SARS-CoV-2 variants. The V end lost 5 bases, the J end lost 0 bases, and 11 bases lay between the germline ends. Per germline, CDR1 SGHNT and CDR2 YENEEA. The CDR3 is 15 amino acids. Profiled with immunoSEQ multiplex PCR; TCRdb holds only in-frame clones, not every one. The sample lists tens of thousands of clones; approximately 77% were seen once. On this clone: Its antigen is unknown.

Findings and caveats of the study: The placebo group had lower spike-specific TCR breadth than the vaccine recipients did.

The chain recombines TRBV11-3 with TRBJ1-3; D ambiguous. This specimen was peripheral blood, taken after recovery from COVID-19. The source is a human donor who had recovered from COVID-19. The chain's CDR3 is CASSKRRSSGNTIYF. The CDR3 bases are TGTGCCAGCAGCAAACGACGGAGCTCTGGAAACACCATATATTTT.